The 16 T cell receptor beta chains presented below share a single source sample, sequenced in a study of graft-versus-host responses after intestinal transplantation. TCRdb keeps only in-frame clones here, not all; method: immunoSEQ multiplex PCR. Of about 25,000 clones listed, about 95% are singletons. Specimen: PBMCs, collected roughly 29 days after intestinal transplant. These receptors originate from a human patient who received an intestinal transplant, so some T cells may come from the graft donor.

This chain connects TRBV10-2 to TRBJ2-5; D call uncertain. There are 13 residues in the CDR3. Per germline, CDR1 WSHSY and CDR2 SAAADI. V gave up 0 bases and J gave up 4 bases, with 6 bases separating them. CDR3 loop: CASSESGGETQYF. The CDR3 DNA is TGCGCCAGCAGTGAGTCGGGCGGAGAGACCCAGTACTTC.

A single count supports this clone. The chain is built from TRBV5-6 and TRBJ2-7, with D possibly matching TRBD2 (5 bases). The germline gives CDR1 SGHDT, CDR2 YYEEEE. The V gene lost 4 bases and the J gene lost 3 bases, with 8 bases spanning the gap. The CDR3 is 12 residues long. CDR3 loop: CASSGRGYEQYF. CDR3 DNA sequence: TGTGCCAGCAGCGGACGGGGCTACGAGCAGTACTTC.

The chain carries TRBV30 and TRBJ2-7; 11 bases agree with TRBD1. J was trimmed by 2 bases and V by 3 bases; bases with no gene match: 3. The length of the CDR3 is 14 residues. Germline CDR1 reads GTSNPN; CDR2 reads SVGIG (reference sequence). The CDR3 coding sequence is TGTGCCTGGAGGGGGACAGGGGGAACCTACGAGCAGTACTTC. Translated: CAWRGTGGTYEQYF.

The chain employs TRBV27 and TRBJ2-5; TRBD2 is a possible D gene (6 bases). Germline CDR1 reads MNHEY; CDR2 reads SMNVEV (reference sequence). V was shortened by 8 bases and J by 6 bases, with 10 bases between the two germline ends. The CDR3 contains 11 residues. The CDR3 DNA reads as TGTGCCAGCCTGGAGGGGAAGACCCAGTACTTC. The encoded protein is CASLEGKTQYF.

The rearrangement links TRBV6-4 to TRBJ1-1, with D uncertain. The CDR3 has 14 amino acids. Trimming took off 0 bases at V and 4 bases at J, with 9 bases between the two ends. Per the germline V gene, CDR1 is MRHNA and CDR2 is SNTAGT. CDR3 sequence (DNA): TGTGCCAGCAGTGACTCTGGGAGGATCACTGAAGCTTTCTTT. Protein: CASSDSGRITEAFF.

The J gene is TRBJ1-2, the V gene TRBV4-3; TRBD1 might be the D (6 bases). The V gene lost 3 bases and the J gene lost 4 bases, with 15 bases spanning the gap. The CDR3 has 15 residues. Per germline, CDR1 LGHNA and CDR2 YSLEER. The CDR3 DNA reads TGCGCCAGCAGCCAGGGAATTGGGGGGGCCTATGGCTACACCTTC. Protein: CASSQGIGGAYGYTF.

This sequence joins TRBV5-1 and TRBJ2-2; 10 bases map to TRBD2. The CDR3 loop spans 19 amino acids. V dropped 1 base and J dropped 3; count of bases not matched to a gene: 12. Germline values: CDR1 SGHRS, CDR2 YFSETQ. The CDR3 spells CASSLPKDPLAGDTGELFF. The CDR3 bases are TGCGCCAGCAGCTTGCCTAAAGACCCCCTAGCGGGGGACACCGGGGAGCTGTTTTTT.

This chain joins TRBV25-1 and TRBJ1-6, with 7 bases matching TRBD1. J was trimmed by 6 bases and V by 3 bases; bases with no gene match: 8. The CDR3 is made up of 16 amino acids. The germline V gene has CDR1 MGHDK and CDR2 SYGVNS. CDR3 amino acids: CASSEQGGFGNSPLHF. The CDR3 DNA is TGTGCCAGCAGTGAGCAGGGGGGATTTGGTAATTCACCCCTCCACTTT.

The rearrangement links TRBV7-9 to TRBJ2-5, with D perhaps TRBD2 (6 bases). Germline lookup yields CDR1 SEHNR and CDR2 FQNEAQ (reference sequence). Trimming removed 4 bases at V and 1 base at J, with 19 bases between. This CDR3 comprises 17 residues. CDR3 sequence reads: CASSSNHPGDLQETQYF. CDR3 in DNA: TGTGCCAGCAGCTCCAATCATCCGGGGGACCTCCAAGAGACCCAGTACTTC.

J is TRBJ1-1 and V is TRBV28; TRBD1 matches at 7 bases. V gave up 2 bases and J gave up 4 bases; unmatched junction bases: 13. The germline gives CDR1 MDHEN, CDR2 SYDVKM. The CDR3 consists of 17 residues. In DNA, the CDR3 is TGTGCCAGCAGTTTACTAAATGACAGGGTGCGGATCACTGAAGCTTTCTTT. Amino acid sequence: CASSLLNDRVRITEAFF.

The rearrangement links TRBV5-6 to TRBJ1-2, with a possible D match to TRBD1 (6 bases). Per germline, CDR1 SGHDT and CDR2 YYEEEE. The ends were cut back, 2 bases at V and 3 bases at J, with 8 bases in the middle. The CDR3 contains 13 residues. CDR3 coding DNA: TGTGCCAGCAGCTTACAGGGTGACTATGGCTACACCTTC. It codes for CASSLQGDYGYTF.

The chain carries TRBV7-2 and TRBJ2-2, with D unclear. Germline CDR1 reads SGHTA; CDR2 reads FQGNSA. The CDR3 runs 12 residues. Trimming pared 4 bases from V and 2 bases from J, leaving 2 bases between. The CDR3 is CASSSNTGELFF. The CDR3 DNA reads TGTGCCAGCAGCTCAAACACCGGGGAGCTGTTTTTT.

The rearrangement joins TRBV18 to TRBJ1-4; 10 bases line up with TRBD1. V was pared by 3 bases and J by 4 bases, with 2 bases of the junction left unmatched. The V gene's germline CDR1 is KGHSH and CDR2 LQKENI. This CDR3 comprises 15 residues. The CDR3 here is CASSPGQGINEKLFF. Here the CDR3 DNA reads TGTGCCAGCTCACCGGGACAGGGGATTAATGAAAAACTGTTTTTT. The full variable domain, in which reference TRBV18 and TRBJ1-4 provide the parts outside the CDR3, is NAGVMQNPRHLVRRRGQEARLRCSPMKGHSHVYWYRQLPEEGLKFMVYLQKENIIDESGMPKERFSAEFPKEGPSILRIQQVVRGDSAAYFCASSPGQGINEKLFFGSGTQLSVL.

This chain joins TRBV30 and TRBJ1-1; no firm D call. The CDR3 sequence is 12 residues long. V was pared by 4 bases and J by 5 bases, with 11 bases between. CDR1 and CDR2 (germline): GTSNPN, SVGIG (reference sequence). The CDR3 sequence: CAWMGRRTEAFF. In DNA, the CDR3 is TGTGCCTGGATGGGGAGACGGACTGAAGCTTTCTTT.

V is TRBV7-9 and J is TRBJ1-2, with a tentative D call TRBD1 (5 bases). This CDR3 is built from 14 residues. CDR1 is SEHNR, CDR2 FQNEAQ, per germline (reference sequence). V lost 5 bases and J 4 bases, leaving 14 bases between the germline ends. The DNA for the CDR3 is TGTGCCAGCAGCCGAGAAGGGACTCGCTATGGCTACACCTTC. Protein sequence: CASSREGTRYGYTF.

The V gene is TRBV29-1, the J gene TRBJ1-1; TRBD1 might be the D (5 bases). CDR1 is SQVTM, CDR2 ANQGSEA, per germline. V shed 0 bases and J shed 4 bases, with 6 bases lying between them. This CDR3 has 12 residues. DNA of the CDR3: TGCAGCGTTGAAGATGGGGGCACTGAAGCTTTCTTT. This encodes CSVEDGGTEAFF.